This T cell receptor (beta chain) stems from a study of CD8+ T cells in alopecia areata. Study background: Those patients who were treated received oral tofacitinib, which was given at 5 to 10 mg twice daily for moderate-to-severe alopecia areata. Tofacitinib lasted 6 to 18 months, then 6 months off drug.

RNA, once extracted, was reverse transcribed into cDNA for use as the sequencing template. Some clones are missing from TCRdb's copy, which holds only in-frame ones; the method was immunoSEQ multiplex PCR. This sample has about 140,000 clones; 51% occur once, and the top ten carry over 0.85%. Obtained from alopecia areata patients were lesional scalp punch biopsies along with peripheral blood. This TCR was recovered from a human donor with alopecia areata. The starting material was CD4+ T cells sorted from blood, obtained at week 0.

The CDR3 sequence is CASSPTTGVLLQYF. The CDR3, as DNA: TGTGCCAGCAGTCCGACCACCGGGGTCCTGCTCCAGTACTTC. The rearrangement joins TRBV11-2 to TRBJ2-5; TRBD2 might be the D (5 bases). The CDR3 consists of 14 residues. V dropped 6 bases and J dropped 10 bases, with 21 bases sitting between them. The germline CDR1 and CDR2 sequences are SGHAT and FQNNGV.